This TCR beta chain comes out of a study of low-dose radiotherapy and immunotherapy resistance in tumors. TRAV- and TRBV-specific primers primed first-strand cDNA, covering alpha and beta chains. A constant-region primer paired with the V-primer adapter amplified TCRs over about 20 PCR cycles. TCRdb reanalysed the reads using MiXCR and keeps one entry per CDR3 protein. The sample records approximately 84,000 distinct CDR3 sequences, around 17% being singletons. CDR3 length equals 14 residues. V dropped 2 bases and J dropped 0 bases, with 5 bases sitting between them. Germline CDR1 is MNHEY and CDR2 is SVGEGT. The time point denotes: before trial treatment.

The rearrangement uses TRBV6-2 or TRBV6-3 and TRBJ1-3; no reliable D call. Here the sequenced sample was PBMCs, taken before treatment. The TCR sequence derives from a male donor with prostate cancer. CDR3 DNA sequence: TGTGCCAGCAGTTACGGCATCTCTGGAAACACCATATATTTT. Translating gives CASSYGISGNTIYF.